The 28 T cell receptor beta chains presented below share a single source sample, sequenced in a study of blood T cell repertoires in COVID-19. Produced via immunoSEQ multiplex PCR; TCRdb's table is partial and in-frame only. The sample consists of some 100,000 clones, almost 80% of them appearing once. Sequencing was performed on peripheral blood. These receptors originate from a woman between 65 and 79 years old with acute or convalescent COVID-19.

The chain couples TRBV12-3 or TRBV12-4 to TRBJ1-1; unclear D gene. The CDR3 consists of 11 residues. Trimming removed 7 bases at V and 4 bases at J, with 7 bases between. The CDR3 loop reads CASILLTEAFF. CDR3 DNA: TGTGCCAGCATCCTCCTCACTGAAGCTTTCTTT.

The chain joins TRBV27 to TRBJ1-2, with D perhaps matching TRBD1 (6 bases). This CDR3 is 15 amino acids long. Deletions cut 6 bases from V and 4 bases from J, with 18 bases between. The germline gives CDR1 MNHEY, CDR2 SMNVEV (reference sequence). As DNA, the CDR3 is TGTGCCAGCAGCCCAAGCGGGGGGACATTCTATGGCTACACCTTC. Translation gives CASSPSGGTFYGYTF.

The chain couples TRBV5-1 to TRBJ1-1, with 7 bases aligning to TRBD1. Germline V gene data show CDR1 as SGHRS and CDR2 as YFSETQ. The trim removed 4 bases at V and 1 base at J, leaving 7 bases unmatched. The CDR3 has 15 residues. The CDR3 protein is CASSNPSGGNTEAFF. The CDR3 DNA sequence: TGCGCCAGCAGCAACCCCTCAGGGGGGAACACTGAAGCTTTCTTT.

V gene TRBV30 combines with J gene TRBJ1-2; 7 bases fit TRBD1. V dropped 4 bases and J dropped 8; count of bases not matched to a gene: 1. Per the germline V gene, CDR1 is GTSNPN and CDR2 is SVGIG (reference sequence). CDR3 length: 10 amino acids. CDR3 nucleotides: TGTGCCTGGAAGGGGGCAGGCTACACCTTC. Encoded protein: CAWKGAGYTF.

The CDR3 is CAWRLDRAYGYTF. The CDR3 nucleotides read TGTGCCTGGAGGCTTGACAGGGCCTATGGCTACACCTTC. The V gene is TRBV30, the J gene TRBJ1-2, with 7 bases matching TRBD1. The CDR3 length is 13 residues. Germline V gene lookup returns CDR1 GTSNPN and CDR2 SVGIG (reference sequence). V lost 3 bases, J lost 4 bases, and 5 bases stayed unmatched.

The gene calls are TRBV24-1 and TRBJ1-4; D is unresolved. With 3 bases removed from V and 7 bases from J, the gap between germline ends came to 8 bases. The CDR3 is 13 amino acids. Germline loops: CDR1 KGHDR, CDR2 SFDVKD. In DNA form, the CDR3 reads TGTGCCACCAGTGATGGTAGCCTTGAAAAACTGTTTTTT. Its protein product is CATSDGSLEKLFF.

The rearrangement links TRBV4-3 to TRBJ1-5; D gene ambiguous. There are 17 residues in the CDR3. Germline CDR1 is LGHNA and CDR2 is YSLEER. V was shortened by 0 bases and J by 2 bases, with 14 bases between the two germline ends. CDR3 DNA sequence: TGCGCCAGCAGCCAAGAGGTATCTAAGCGGGGCAATCAGCCCCAGCATTTT. Translating it yields CASSQEVSKRGNQPQHF.

The chain couples TRBV19 to TRBJ2-6, with 7 bases matching TRBD1. The CDR3 is 14 residues long. Germline V gene sequence: CDR1 LNHDA, CDR2 SQIVND (reference sequence). Unmatched junction bases numbered 3, after V lost 9 bases and J lost 1 base. The CDR3 nucleotides read TGTGCCAGCTTCAGGGGGTCTGGGGCCAACGTCCTGACTTTC. This gives the protein CASFRGSGANVLTF.

This clone was observed a handful of times. This chain joins TRBV19 and TRBJ1-5; the D is unclear. This CDR3 has 13 amino acids. V lost 4 bases and J lost 5, with 9 bases in between. Per germline, CDR1 LNHDA and CDR2 SQIVND (reference sequence). The CDR3, as DNA: TGTGCCAGTAGTACCCAGGAATATCAGCCCCAGCATTTT. This translates into CASSTQEYQPQHF.

The CDR3 region is CASRPSGGGETQYF. The CDR3, as DNA: TGTGCCAGCAGGCCTAGCGGGGGGGGAGAGACCCAGTACTTC. V gene TRBV28 combines with J gene TRBJ2-5; TRBD2 matches 12 bases. The CDR3 has 14 amino acids. Germline V gives CDR1 MDHEN, CDR2 SYDVKM. Trimming took 6 bases from V and 4 from J; bases not matched to a gene: 3.

J is TRBJ1-5 and V is TRBV2; the D is unclear. The CDR3 is made up of 15 amino acids. V lost 1 base and J lost 7, with 14 bases in between. Germline V gene data show CDR1 as SNHLY and CDR2 as FYNNEI. The CDR3 region is CASSEDGRVEQPQHF. The CDR3 DNA is TGTGCCAGCAGTGAAGATGGGAGGGTTGAGCAGCCCCAGCATTTT.

This chain links TRBV9 with TRBJ1-3; D possibly corresponds to TRBD1 (5 bases). The ends were cut back, 0 bases at V and 8 bases at J, with 9 bases in the middle. Germline V gene lookup returns CDR1 SGDLS and CDR2 YYNGEE. The CDR3 has 13 residues. The CDR3 protein is CASSVEGGDTIYF. Here the CDR3 DNA reads TGTGCCAGCAGCGTAGAGGGAGGGGACACCATATATTTT.

CDR3 DNA: TGTGCCATCAGTGTAAGGGCCACAGGGGGGGCCGACACTGAAGCTTTCTTT. Its protein is CAISVRATGGADTEAFF. The chain has TRBV10-3 and TRBJ1-1; TRBD1 matches at 8 bases. Germline CDR1 reads ENHRY; CDR2 reads SYGVKD. J was trimmed by 3 bases and V by 4 bases; bases with no gene match: 13. The CDR3 is 17 amino acids.

The V call is TRBV19, the J call TRBJ1-2; D may be TRBD1 (5 bases). The V gene's germline CDR1 is LNHDA and CDR2 SQIVND (reference sequence). Trimming shortened V by 5 bases and J by 3 bases, and 13 bases separated the two germline ends. The CDR3 has 14 residues. The CDR3 here is CASSPQGTHYGYTF. CDR3 nucleotides: TGTGCCAGTAGTCCCCAGGGAACTCACTATGGCTACACCTTC. Full variable domain (outside the CDR3, taken from reference TRBV19 and TRBJ1-2): DGGITQSPKYLFRKEGQNVTLSCEQNLNHDAMYWYRQDPGQGLRLIYYSQIVNDFQKGDIAEGYSVSREKKESFPLTVTSAQKNPTAFYLCASSPQGTHYGYTFGSGTRLTVV.

This clone was counted a single time. CDR3 DNA: TGCAGCGTTAACCTGGGGGGTGTACACACTGAAGCTTTCTTT. Protein product: CSVNLGGVHTEAFF. This chain joins TRBV29-1 and TRBJ1-1, with D perhaps TRBD1 (5 bases). Germline V gene sequence: CDR1 SQVTM, CDR2 ANQGSEA. The ends were cut back, 5 bases at V and 3 bases at J, with 16 bases in the middle. The CDR3 is made up of 14 amino acids. Combining the CDR3 with reference TRBV29-1 and TRBJ1-1 gives the whole variable domain SAVISQKPSRDICQRGTSLTIQCQVDSQVTMMFWYRQQPGQSLTLIATANQGSEATYESGFVIDKFPISRPNLTFSTLTVSNMSPEDSSIYLCSVNLGGVHTEAFFGQGTRLTVV.

The V call is TRBV25-1, the J call TRBJ1-6; D is undetermined. The germline CDR1 and CDR2 sequences are MGHDK and SYGVNS. Trimming took 4 bases from V and 5 from J, leaving 9 bases between them. This CDR3 spans 14 amino acids. CDR3 region: CASSVSIDNSPLHF. The CDR3 DNA follows: TGTGCCAGCAGTGTGTCCATTGATAATTCACCCCTCCACTTT.

The chain employs TRBV3-1 (or the pseudogene TRBV3-2) and TRBJ2-3; 11 bases are shared with TRBD2. The V and J ends lost 2 bases and 4 bases, in that order; junction bases with no gene match: 8. The CDR3 spans 17 residues. Germline V gene sequence: CDR1 LGHDT, CDR2 YNNKEL (reference sequence). The CDR3 loop is CASSQLPISGGADTQYF. The CDR3 nucleotides read TGTGCCAGCAGCCAACTTCCCATTAGCGGGGGGGCAGATACGCAGTATTTT.

J is TRBJ2-5 and V is TRBV7-2; D is perhaps TRBD1 (6 bases). Germline values: CDR1 SGHTA, CDR2 FQGNSA. With 6 bases removed from V and 2 bases from J, the gap between germline ends came to 7 bases. The CDR3 has 12 residues. CDR3 region: CASRDSQETQYF. For the CDR3, the DNA is TGTGCCAGCAGGGACAGTCAAGAGACCCAGTACTTC.

The V and J genes are TRBV19 and TRBJ2-2; 9 positions match TRBD1. Unmatched junction bases numbered 6, after V lost 3 bases and J lost 4 bases. CDR3 size: 16 residues. Looked up from germline, CDR1 is LNHDA and CDR2 is SQIVND (reference sequence). The CDR3 bases are TGTGCCAGTAGTATGCGGACAGGGGTAGGCACCGGGGAGCTGTTTTTT. Translating it yields CASSMRTGVGTGELFF. Complete variable domain (other parts from reference TRBV19 and TRBJ2-2): DGGITQSPKYLFRKEGQNVTLSCEQNLNHDAMYWYRQDPGQGLRLIYYSQIVNDFQKGDIAEGYSVSREKKESFPLTVTSAQKNPTAFYLCASSMRTGVGTGELFFGEGSRLTVL.

V is TRBV5-1 and J is TRBJ1-1, with 8 nucleotides matching TRBD1. The CDR3 has 15 amino acids. The junction had 11 bases not matched to a gene; V was cut back by 5 bases and J by 5 bases. CDR1 and CDR2 (germline): SGHRS, YFSETQ. The CDR3 region is CASRFADREGTEAFF. The CDR3 bases are TGCGCCAGCAGATTCGCGGACAGGGAAGGAACTGAAGCTTTCTTT.

The CDR3 spells CASSERRALGTDTQYF. In nucleotides, the CDR3 is TGTGCCAGCAGTGAAAGGAGAGCGCTAGGCACAGATACGCAGTATTTT. The rearrangement links TRBV6-1 to TRBJ2-3; unclear D gene. This CDR3 region has 16 residues. V lost 2 bases, J lost 1 base, and 13 bases lay in between. Germline CDR1 MNHNS, CDR2 SASEGT.

This chain uses TRBV19 with TRBJ1-2; D is uncertain. V lost 6 bases to trimming and J lost 1 base, with 12 bases between them. Germline CDR1 LNHDA, CDR2 SQIVND (reference sequence). CDR3 length: 14 residues. The CDR3, as DNA: TGTGCCAGTAGACCCACCACGGGTAACTATGGCTACACCTTC. Translating gives CASRPTTGNYGYTF.

This chain uses TRBV30 with TRBJ2-7; TRBD1 is a possible D gene (7 bases). Germline V gene lookup returns CDR1 GTSNPN and CDR2 SVGIG (reference sequence). The CDR3 totals 15 residues. Trimming took off 0 bases at V and 1 base at J, with 13 bases between the two ends. In DNA, the CDR3 is TGTGCCTGGAGTGTGGAGGGGGCTGCGTCCTACGAGCAGTACTTC. Translated, it gives CAWSVEGAASYEQYF.

The gene calls are TRBV6-5 and TRBJ2-3, with 8 bases identical to TRBD2. The germline V gene has CDR1 MNHEY and CDR2 SVGAGI. This CDR3 is 13 amino acids long. The V gene end was trimmed by 6 bases and the J gene end by 7 bases; junction bases not matched to a gene: 6. CDR3 sequence reads: CASRTGGLYTQYF. For the CDR3, the DNA is TGTGCCAGCAGGACGGGGGGGCTGTATACGCAGTATTTT.

The rearrangement links TRBV19 to TRBJ1-4; 8 bases align to TRBD1. Germline V CDR1 and CDR2: LNHDA, SQIVND (reference sequence). CDR3 length: 13 amino acids. Trimming cost V 8 bases and J 8 bases; bases outside gene matches: 7. The CDR3 protein is CASAGQGREKLFF. DNA of the CDR3: TGTGCCAGTGCCGGACAGGGCAGGGAAAAACTGTTTTTT.

The chain couples TRBV5-4 to TRBJ2-3; D remains ambiguous. V was cut by 0 bases and J by 4 bases, with 6 bases left in between. Germline V gives CDR1 SGHNT, CDR2 YYREEE (reference sequence). The length of the CDR3 is 13 residues. CDR3 DNA sequence: TGTGCCAGCAGCTTGGCCGAGGCAGATACGCAGTATTTT. This gives the protein CASSLAEADTQYF.

The chain employs TRBV20-1 and TRBJ2-1, with no clear D. CDR3 size: 11 residues. V lost 5 bases, J lost 8 bases, and 10 bases lay in between. In germline, CDR1 is DFQATT, CDR2 SNEGSKA (reference sequence). Here the CDR3 reads CSAYGDYEQFF. DNA of the CDR3: TGCAGTGCTTACGGAGACTATGAGCAGTTCTTC.

The genes are TRBV5-8 and TRBJ1-1; D ambiguous. The ends were cut back, 10 bases at V and 2 bases at J, with 9 bases in the middle. This CDR3 comprises 11 residues. CDR1 is SGHTS, CDR2 YDEGEE, per germline. The CDR3 DNA is TGTGCCCCGGACTCCAACACTGAAGCTTTCTTT. Translation: CAPDSNTEAFF.